Listed below are T cell receptor beta chains from one sample, sequenced in a study of T-cell memory formation after mild COVID-19. TCRdb fed the 5' RACE reads into MiXCR, producing one record per CDR3 protein. Here the sample spans some 300,000 distinct CDR3 sequences, 20% to 25% being singletons. Source material: PBMCs or a T cell subset sorted from them (not recorded which). These TCRs come from a young man who had mild COVID-19 (a few samples of this study predate the infection). Cell type and time point are not known. The CDR3 runs from the conserved cysteine through the conserved F or W. The order of the fields is V gene, clone size, J gene, D gene, CDR3 DNA, CDR3 protein. A D gene is named only where the DNA matches it firmly. Only part of the rows carry a size: once, few, many, or a class if the clone is expanded.

TRBV6-1,-,TRBJ1-1,-,TGTGCCAGCAGTGAATTAGTAGAAGCTTTCTTT,CASSELVEAFF
TRBV7-9,few,TRBJ2-7,-,TGTGCCAGCAGCCCGGGGCATTTATACGAGCAGTACTTC,CASSPGHLYEQYF
TRBV6-2/TRBV6-3,few,TRBJ1-6,TRBD1,TGTGCCAGCAGTTACTCCGACAGGGATGCGACATATAATTCACCCCTCCACTTT,CASSYSDRDATYNSPLHF
TRBV7-3,-,TRBJ1-4,TRBD1,TGTGCCAGCAGCTCTCGACAGGGTCGGAATGAAAAACTGTTTTTT,CASSSRQGRNEKLFF
TRBV5-1,few,TRBJ1-2,-,TGCGCCAGCAGCTTGGGGGTCCGTGGCTACACCTTC,CASSLGVRGYTF
TRBV7-3,few,TRBJ2-3,-,TGTGCCAGCAGCCCAAATTCAGGCACAGATACGCAGTATTTT,CASSPNSGTDTQYF
TRBV7-9,-,TRBJ1-2,-,TGTGCCAGCAGCTCCGGTCCAGGTGGCTACACCTTC,CASSSGPGGYTF
TRBV5-1,few,TRBJ2-5,-,TGCGCCAGCAGCCAACAGGGCGGGGAGGAGACCCAGTACTTC,CASSQQGGEETQYF
TRBV3-1,-,TRBJ2-7,-,TGTGCCAGCAGCTCGGCGGGCGAGACCTACGAGCAGTACTTC,CASSSAGETYEQYF
TRBV20-1,-,TRBJ2-4,-,TGCAGTGCTAGTAACATTGGGGACATTCAGTACTTC,CSASNIGDIQYF
TRBV19,-,TRBJ2-5,-,TGTGCCAGTATGGCAGGTGGAGAGACCCAGTACTTC,CASMAGGETQYF
TRBV7-2,few,TRBJ2-3,-,TGTGCCAGCAGCTCCCTAATCGCGGGGGCGAGCACAGATACGCAGTATTTT,CASSSLIAGASTDTQYF
TRBV10-3,few,TRBJ2-1,TRBD2,TGTGCCATCAGTGAGTCAAGAGCGGGGGGTATGAGTGAGCAGTTCTTC,CAISESRAGGMSEQFF
TRBV6-2/TRBV6-3,-,TRBJ2-5,-,TGTGCCAGCACCAAGTGGGGCGCCCAAGAGACCCAGTACTTC,CASTKWGAQETQYF
TRBV9,-,TRBJ2-3,-,TGTGCCAGCAGCGCAGAGGGAGAGGAGCAGTATTTT,CASSAEGEEQYF
TRBV7-2,-,TRBJ1-2,-,TGTGCCAGCAGCTACAGTTCCTCTGATAACTATGGCTACACCTTC,CASSYSSSDNYGYTF
TRBV5-1,few,TRBJ2-6,-,TGCGCCAGCAGCTTGGGCGGGTTTGGGGCCAACGTCCTGACTTTC,CASSLGGFGANVLTF
TRBV21-1,-,TRBJ2-2,-,TGTGCCAAGGGACAGGGGGAGCGCCGAACCGGGGAGCTGTTTTTT,CAKGQGERRTGELFF
TRBV29-1,-,TRBJ2-7,-,TGCAGCGTTGGAGGAGCGACCTATAGCGAGCAGTACTTC,CSVGGATYSEQYF
TRBV2,-,TRBJ2-5,TRBD1,TGTGCCAGCAAGGAGCGTGGGACAGCCCCCCAGTACTTC,CASKERGTAPQYF
TRBV11-2,-,TRBJ2-5,-,TGTGCCAGCAGCTCCCTTAGGGGGTCTGGGGGTAGCCAAGAGACCCAGTACTTC,CASSSLRGSGGSQETQYF
TRBV6-1,-,TRBJ2-2,-,TGTGCCAGCAGGTCTAGCGCGAACACCGGGGAGCTGTTTTTT,CASRSSANTGELFF
TRBV15,few,TRBJ2-1,-,TGTGCCACCAGCACCAGGTTCGCCAATGAGCAGTTCTTC,CATSTRFANEQFF
TRBV30,-,TRBJ2-7,-,TGTGCCTGGAGGGACGGACGTCGGTACGAGCAGTACTTC,CAWRDGRRYEQYF
TRBV4-2,few,TRBJ2-3,TRBD2,TGTGCCAGCAGCCAAGAACTAGCGGGGGGACTACGCACAGATACGCAGTATTTT,CASSQELAGGLRTDTQYF
TRBV6-5,few,TRBJ2-5,-,TGTGCCACAGGGGCCCGACCCAGCGGAGAGACCCAGTACTTC,CATGARPSGETQYF
TRBV9,-,TRBJ1-1,TRBD1,TGTGCCAGCAGCGTAAGCACAGGGGGAAACACTGAAGCTTTCTTT,CASSVSTGGNTEAFF
TRBV5-1,many,TRBJ2-3,-,TGCGCCAGCAGCTCCGGGACTTCTCAGGTCACGCAGTATTTT,CASSSGTSQVTQYF
TRBV7-9,few,TRBJ2-7,-,TGTGCCAGCAGCTTTGGAGGGAGCTCCTACGAGCAGTACTTC,CASSFGGSSYEQYF
TRBV6-2/TRBV6-3,few,TRBJ1-5,-,TGTGCCAGCAGTTACGCGGGCAGGGACAATCAGCCCCAGCATTTT,CASSYAGRDNQPQHF
TRBV7-2,few,TRBJ1-1,-,TGTGCCACTCGACAGTTGGGGAGGACTGAAGCTTTCTTT,CATRQLGRTEAFF
TRBV5-1,few,TRBJ1-3,TRBD1,TGCGCCAGCAGCCCTCCGACAGGGGCAGCCGGAAACACCATATATTTT,CASSPPTGAAGNTIYF
TRBV20-1,-,TRBJ2-1,TRBD2,TGCAGTGCTAGAAACCCCGCGGGGGGTTCCTACAATGAGCAGTTCTTC,CSARNPAGGSYNEQFF
TRBV5-1,-,TRBJ1-2,-,TGCGCCAGCAGCTTGGAAGGGGTTGATGGCTACACCTTC,CASSLEGVDGYTF
TRBV6-4,-,TRBJ2-3,TRBD1,TGTGCCAGCAGTGAGGAGACAGGGGGCCCAGATACGCAGTATTTT,CASSEETGGPDTQYF
TRBV10-1,many,TRBJ2-2,-,TGCGCCAGCAGTGCCACACTGGACCTAAACACCGGGGAGCTGTTTTTT,CASSATLDLNTGELFF
TRBV7-8,few,TRBJ2-5,-,TGTGCCAGCAGCCCCCCGATACAAGAGACCCAGTACTTC,CASSPPIQETQYF
TRBV7-2,many,TRBJ1-5,-,TGTGCCAGCGGCCCTCGGGGGGATCAGCCCCAGCATTTT,CASGPRGDQPQHF
TRBV15,few,TRBJ2-5,-,TGTGCCACCAGCAGACTAGGTGGAGTCCAAGAGACCCAGTACTTC,CATSRLGGVQETQYF
TRBV29-1,-,TRBJ2-5,-,TGCAGCGCTGGTGGTGGACTGCGGGAGACCCAGTACTTC,CSAGGGLRETQYF
TRBV7-9,few,TRBJ1-2,-,TGTGCCAGCAGCCCGCCGGGGTCTAACTATGGCTACACCTTC,CASSPPGSNYGYTF
TRBV20-1,-,TRBJ2-3,TRBD2,TGCAGTGCTAGAGATGTTAGCGGGGGAGATACGCAGTATTTT,CSARDVSGGDTQYF
TRBV11-3,few,TRBJ2-2,-,TGTGCCAGCAGCTTAGCAGGGAGGAACACCGGGGAGCTGTTTTTT,CASSLAGRNTGELFF
TRBV18,few,TRBJ2-5,-,TGTGCCAGCTCACCACCGGCGGACACTAAAGAGACCCAGTACTTC,CASSPPADTKETQYF
TRBV12-3/TRBV12-4,-,TRBJ2-3,TRBD1,TGTGCCAGCAGTCCCGGGACAGGTTCGGCAGATACGCAGTATTTT,CASSPGTGSADTQYF
TRBV5-1,-,TRBJ1-6,-,TGCGCCAGCAGCCCCGACGCGGAACCACCCCTCCACTTT,CASSPDAEPPLHF
TRBV11-2,-,TRBJ2-5,TRBD1,TGTGCCAGCAGCTTAGCAGACAGGGACCGCCTAGCACAGTACTTC,CASSLADRDRLAQYF
TRBV5-5,few,TRBJ1-2,-,TGTGCCAGCAGCCTGACAGGAGATAATGGCTACACCTTC,CASSLTGDNGYTF
TRBV5-1,-,TRBJ1-1,-,TGCGCCAGCAGCTTGGACAGGTTGGACACTGAAGCTTTCTTT,CASSLDRLDTEAFF